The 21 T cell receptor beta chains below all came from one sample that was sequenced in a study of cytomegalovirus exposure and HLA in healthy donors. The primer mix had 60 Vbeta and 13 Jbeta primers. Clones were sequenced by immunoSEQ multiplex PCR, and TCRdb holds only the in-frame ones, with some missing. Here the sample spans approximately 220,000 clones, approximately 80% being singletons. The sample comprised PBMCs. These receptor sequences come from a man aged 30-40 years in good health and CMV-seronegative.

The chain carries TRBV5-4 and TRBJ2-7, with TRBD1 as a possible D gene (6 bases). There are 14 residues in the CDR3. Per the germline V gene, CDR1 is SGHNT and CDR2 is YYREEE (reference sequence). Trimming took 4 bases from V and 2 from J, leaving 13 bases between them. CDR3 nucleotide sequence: TGTGCCAGCAGCGACCGGGACACAACCTACGAGCAGTACTTC. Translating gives CASSDRDTTYEQYF.

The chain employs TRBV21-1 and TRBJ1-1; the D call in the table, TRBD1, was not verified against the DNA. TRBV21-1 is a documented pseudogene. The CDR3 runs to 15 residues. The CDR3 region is CASSKAEGADTEAFF. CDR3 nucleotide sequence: TGTGCCAGCAGCAAAGCTGAGGGGGCCGACACTGAAGCTTTCTTT.

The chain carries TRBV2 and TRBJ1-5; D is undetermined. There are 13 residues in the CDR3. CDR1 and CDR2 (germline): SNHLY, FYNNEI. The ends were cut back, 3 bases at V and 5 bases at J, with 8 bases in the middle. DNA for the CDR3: TGTGCCAGCAGTGAGTCGGGATATCAGCCCCAGCATTTT. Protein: CASSESGYQPQHF.

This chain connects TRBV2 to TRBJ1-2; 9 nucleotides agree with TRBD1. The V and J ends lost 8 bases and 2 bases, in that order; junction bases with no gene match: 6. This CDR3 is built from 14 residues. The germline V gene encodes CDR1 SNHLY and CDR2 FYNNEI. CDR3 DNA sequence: TGTGCCAGCCCACGACAGGGGGTAAACTATGGCTACACCTTC. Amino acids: CASPRQGVNYGYTF.

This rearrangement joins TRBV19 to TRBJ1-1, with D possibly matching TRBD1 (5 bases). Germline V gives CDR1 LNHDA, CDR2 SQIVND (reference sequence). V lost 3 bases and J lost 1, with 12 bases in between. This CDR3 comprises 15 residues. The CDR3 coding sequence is TGTGCCAGTAGTATGGAGGGGTTAAGGAACACTGAAGCTTTCTTT. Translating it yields CASSMEGLRNTEAFF.

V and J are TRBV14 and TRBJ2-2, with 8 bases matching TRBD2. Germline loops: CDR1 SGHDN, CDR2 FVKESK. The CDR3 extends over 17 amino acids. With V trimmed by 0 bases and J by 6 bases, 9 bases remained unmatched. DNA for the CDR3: TGTGCCAGCAGCCAAGATCTGGGGACTAGTCTGTCCGGGGAGCTGTTTTTT. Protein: CASSQDLGTSLSGELFF.

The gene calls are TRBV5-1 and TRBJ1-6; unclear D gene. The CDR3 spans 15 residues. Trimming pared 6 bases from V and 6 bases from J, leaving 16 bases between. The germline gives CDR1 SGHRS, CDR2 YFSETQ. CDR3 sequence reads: CASTPSGGRNSPLHF. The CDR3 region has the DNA TGCGCCAGCACCCCATCGGGTGGTCGTAATTCACCCCTCCACTTT.

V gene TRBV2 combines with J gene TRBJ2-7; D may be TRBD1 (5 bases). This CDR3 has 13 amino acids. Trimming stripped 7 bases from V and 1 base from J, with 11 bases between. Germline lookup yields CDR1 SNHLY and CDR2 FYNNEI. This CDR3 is CASTPTASYEQYF. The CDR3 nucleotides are TGTGCCAGCACCCCGACAGCGTCCTACGAGCAGTACTTC.

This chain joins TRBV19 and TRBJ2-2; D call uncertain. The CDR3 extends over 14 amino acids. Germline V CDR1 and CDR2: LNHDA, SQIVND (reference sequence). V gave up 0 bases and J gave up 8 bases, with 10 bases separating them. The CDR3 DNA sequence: TGTGCCAGTAGTATAGAGGCTCTTTCAGGGGAGCTGTTTTTT. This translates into CASSIEALSGELFF. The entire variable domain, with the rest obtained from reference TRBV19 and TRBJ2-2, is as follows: DGGITQSPKYLFRKEGQNVTLSCEQNLNHDAMYWYRQDPGQGLRLIYYSQIVNDFQKGDIAEGYSVSREKKESFPLTVTSAQKNPTAFYLCASSIEALSGELFFGEGSRLTVL.

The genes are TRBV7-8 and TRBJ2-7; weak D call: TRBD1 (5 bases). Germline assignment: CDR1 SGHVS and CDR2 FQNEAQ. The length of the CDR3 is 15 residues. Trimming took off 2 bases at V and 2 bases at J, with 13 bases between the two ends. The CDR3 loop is CASSLRTMGPYEQYF. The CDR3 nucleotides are TGTGCCAGCAGCTTAAGGACCATGGGGCCCTACGAGCAGTACTTC.

CDR3 sequence: CASSSLANQPQHF. The CDR3, as DNA: TGTGCCAGCAGCTCCCTAGCAAATCAGCCCCAGCATTTT. The gene calls are TRBV9 and TRBJ1-5; D gene unclear. Germline V lookup: CDR1 SGDLS, CDR2 YYNGEE. The CDR3 length is 13 residues. V lost 4 bases and J lost 4, with 9 bases in between.

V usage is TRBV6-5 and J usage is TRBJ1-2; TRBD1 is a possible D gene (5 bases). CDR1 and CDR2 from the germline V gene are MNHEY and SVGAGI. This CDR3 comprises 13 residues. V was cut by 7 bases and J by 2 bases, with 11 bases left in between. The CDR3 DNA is TGTGCCAGCACCCGGGGGGGGAACTATGGCTACACCTTC. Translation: CASTRGGNYGYTF.

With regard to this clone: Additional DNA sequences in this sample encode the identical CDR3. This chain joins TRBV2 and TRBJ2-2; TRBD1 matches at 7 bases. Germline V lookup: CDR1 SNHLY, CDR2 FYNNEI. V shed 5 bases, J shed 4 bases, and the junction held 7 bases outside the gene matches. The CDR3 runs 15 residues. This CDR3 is CASSRQGAGTGELFF. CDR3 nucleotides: TGTGCCAGCAGTCGACAGGGCGCCGGCACCGGGGAGCTGTTTTTT.

CDR3 in amino acids: CASSQDKGSPYEQYF. CDR3 in DNA: TGCGCCAGCAGCCAAGATAAGGGGTCCCCCTACGAGCAGTACTTC. The chain carries TRBV4-3 and TRBJ2-5; possibly TRBD1 for D (5 bases). The J call could be wrong; TRBJ2-7 is a better fit for the DNA end. CDR3 length: 15 amino acids. The germline gives CDR1 LGHNA, CDR2 YSLEER.

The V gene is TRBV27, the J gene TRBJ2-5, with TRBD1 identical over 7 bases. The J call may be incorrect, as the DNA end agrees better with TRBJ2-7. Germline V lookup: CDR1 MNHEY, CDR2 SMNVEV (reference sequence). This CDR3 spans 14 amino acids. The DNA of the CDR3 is TGTGCCAGCAGTTCTTTGGGACAGTTCCACGAGCAGTACTTC. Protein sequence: CASSSLGQFHEQYF.

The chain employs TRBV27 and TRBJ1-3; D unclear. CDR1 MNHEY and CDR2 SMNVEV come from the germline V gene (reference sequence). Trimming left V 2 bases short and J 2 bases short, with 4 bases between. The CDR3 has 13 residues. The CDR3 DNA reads TGTGCCAGCAGTTTAAATACTGGAAACACCATATATTTT. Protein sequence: CASSLNTGNTIYF.

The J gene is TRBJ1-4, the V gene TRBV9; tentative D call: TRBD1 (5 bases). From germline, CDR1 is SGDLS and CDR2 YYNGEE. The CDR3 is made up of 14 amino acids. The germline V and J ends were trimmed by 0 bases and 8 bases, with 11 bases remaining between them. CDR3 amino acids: CASSVAGGGEKLFF. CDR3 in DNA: TGTGCCAGCAGCGTAGCGGGGGGAGGAGAAAAACTGTTTTTT.

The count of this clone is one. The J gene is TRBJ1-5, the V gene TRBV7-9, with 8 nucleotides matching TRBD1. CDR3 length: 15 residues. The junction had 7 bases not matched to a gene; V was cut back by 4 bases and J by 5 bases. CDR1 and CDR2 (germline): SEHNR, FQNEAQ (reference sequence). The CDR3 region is CASSSDRDGDQPQHF. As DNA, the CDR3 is TGTGCCAGCAGCTCGGACAGGGACGGCGATCAGCCCCAGCATTTT.

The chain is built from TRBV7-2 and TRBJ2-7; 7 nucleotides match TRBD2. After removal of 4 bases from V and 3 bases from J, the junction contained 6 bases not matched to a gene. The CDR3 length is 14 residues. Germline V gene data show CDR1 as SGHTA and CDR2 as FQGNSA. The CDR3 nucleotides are TGTGCCAGCAGCTCCCGGACTAGTCACTACGAGCAGTACTTC. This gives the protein CASSSRTSHYEQYF.

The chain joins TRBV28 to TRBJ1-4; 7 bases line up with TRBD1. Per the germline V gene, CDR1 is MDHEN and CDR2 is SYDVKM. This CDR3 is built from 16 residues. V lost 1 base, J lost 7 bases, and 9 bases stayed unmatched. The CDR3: CASSLFLSGQREKLFF. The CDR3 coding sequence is TGTGCCAGCAGTTTATTCCTATCGGGACAGCGTGAAAAACTGTTTTTT.

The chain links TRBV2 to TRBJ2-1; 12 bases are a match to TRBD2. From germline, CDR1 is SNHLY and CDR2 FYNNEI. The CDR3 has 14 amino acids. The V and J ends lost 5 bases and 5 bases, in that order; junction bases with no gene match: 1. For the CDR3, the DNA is TGTGCCAGCAGTCGACTAGCGGGGGACAATGAGCAGTTCTTC. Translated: CASSRLAGDNEQFF. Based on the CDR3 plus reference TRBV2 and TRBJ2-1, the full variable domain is EPEVTQTPSHQVTQMGQEVILRCVPISNHLYFYWYRQILGQKVEFLVSFYNNEISEKSEIFDDQFSVERPDGSNFTLKIRSTKLEDSAMYFCASSRLAGDNEQFFGPGTRLTVL.